This TCR beta chain is from a study of T cells in pancreatic ductal adenocarcinoma. Broader study findings: This surgical cohort overrepresents the minority presenting with early-stage disease. Tumor samples had fewer productive templates and approximately 8-fold fewer unique clonotypes than blood. Enrichment of CD45RO+ effector over naive T cells in tumors may bias clonality. Tumor and blood clonality did not differ significantly, about 0.1 versus 0.065.

Generated by immunoSEQ multiplex PCR, the TCRdb table keeps only in-frame clones and is missing some. This table has about 98,000 clones, 90% to 95% appearing once. Trimming cost V 10 bases and J 2 bases, with 12 bases left between them. The CDR3 runs to 12 residues. The germline CDR1 and CDR2 sequences are MNHNS and SASEGT. The selected patients with pancreatic ductal adenocarcinoma had surgery but no neoadjuvant therapy. Regarding this clone: Its antigen is unidentified.

The receptor comes from a human donor with pancreatic ductal adenocarcinoma. Material: PBMCs. The chain is built from TRBV6-1 and TRBJ2-7; D is perhaps TRBD2 (6 bases). The CDR3 sequence is CATMGLPYEQYF. CDR3 in DNA: TGTGCCACGATGGGACTGCCCTACGAGCAGTACTTC.